The 10 T cell receptor beta chains in this list originate from one sample, sequenced in a study of T cells in Graves' hyperthyroidism and ophthalmopathy. Using RNA transcripts as the source, TCR beta CDR3 regions were amplified. When the TCR CDR3 underwent first-round RT-PCR, the HTBI primer set was used. From the multiplex PCR reads, TCRdb called clonotypes with MiXCR, one entry per CDR3 protein. The sample carries hundreds of thousands of distinct CDR3 sequences, just under 20% recorded once. Material: blood. All receptors come from a man in his forties with Graves' ophthalmopathy.

The CDR3 bases are TGTGCCATCAGTGATTTGACTAGCGTTGGGAACAATGAGCAGTTCTTC. Translating it yields CAISDLTSVGNNEQFF. The chain uses TRBV10-3 and TRBJ2-1; 8 bases map to TRBD2. The CDR3 sequence is 16 residues long. After removal of 3 bases from V and 5 bases from J, the junction contained 9 bases not matched to a gene. Germline V gives CDR1 ENHRY, CDR2 SYGVKD.

Details on this clonotype: A much bigger clone sits one base away, suggesting this may be a read error. The chain links TRBV18 to TRBJ1-5; 9 positions match TRBD1. This CDR3 spans 15 amino acids. The germline V gene encodes CDR1 KGHSH and CDR2 LQKENI. The CDR3 protein is CTSSPRTGVNQPQHF. The DNA for the CDR3 is TGTACCAGCTCACCACGGACAGGGGTTAATCAGCCCCAGCATTTT.

The table lists this clonotype with many counts. The chain uses TRBV6-1 and TRBJ2-1; TRBD2 aligns across 15 bases. V lost 4 bases, J lost 7 bases, and 8 bases stayed unmatched. Germline CDR1 and CDR2: MNHNS and SASEGT. The CDR3 loop spans 17 amino acids. The CDR3 DNA sequence: TGTGCCAGCAGTGTCGGGACTAGCGGGGGGCATGGGAATGAGCAGTTCTTC. Amino acid sequence: CASSVGTSGGHGNEQFF.

This clonotype was counted a few times. The chain recombines TRBV12-3 or TRBV12-4 with TRBJ1-5, with D uncertain. The CDR3 extends over 13 amino acids. Trimming removed 3 bases from V and 2 bases from J, with 5 bases in between. CDR3 in amino acids: CASSFSRNQPQHF. CDR3 nucleotides: TGTGCCAGCAGTTTCTCGCGCAATCAGCCCCAGCATTTT.

This clonotype was observed many times. For the CDR3, the DNA is TGTGCCAGCATCCCAGCGGAGACAATCGGAGAGACCCAGTACTTC. It specifies CASIPAETIGETQYF. The chain is built from TRBV7-2 and TRBJ2-5; possibly TRBD2 for D (5 bases). Looked up from germline, CDR1 is SGHTA and CDR2 is FQGNSA. The CDR3 length is 15 residues. The V end was cut by 7 bases, the J end by 4 bases, with 19 bases between.

The chain links TRBV27 to TRBJ1-4; D is unclear. Germline CDR1 reads MNHEY; CDR2 reads SMNVEV (reference sequence). This CDR3 is 15 amino acids long. The V end was cut by 5 bases, the J end by 4 bases, with 14 bases between. CDR3: CASSPIPGDNEKLFF. CDR3 DNA: TGTGCCAGCAGTCCCATCCCCGGGGATAATGAAAAACTGTTTTTT.

The sample holds a few counts of this clonotype. J is TRBJ2-5 and V is TRBV6-1, with 11 bases matching TRBD2. This CDR3 spans 14 amino acids. Per germline, CDR1 MNHNS and CDR2 SASEGT. Germline trimming cut 5 bases from V and 2 bases from J; bases unmatched to any gene: 1. CDR3 DNA: TGTGCCAGCAGTCGACTAGCGGGACAAGAGACCCAGTACTTC. This sequence encodes CASSRLAGQETQYF.

This clonotype was observed a few times. J is TRBJ1-4 and V is TRBV20-1; possibly TRBD1 for D (6 bases). V was cut by 4 bases and J by 8 bases, with 11 bases left in between. This CDR3 contains 12 residues. Germline loops: CDR1 DFQATT, CDR2 SNEGSKA (reference sequence). Here the CDR3 DNA reads TGCAGTGCTAATGGCGGGGGCGAAAAACTGTTTTTT. Its protein is CSANGGGEKLFF.

In regard to this clonotype: A junction end diverges from the germline sequence, so it may reflect a read error. The rearrangement links TRBV12-3 or TRBV12-4 to TRBJ2-4, with D uncertain. This CDR3 is built from 13 residues. CDR3 loop: CASSSDAGNIQCF. The CDR3 nucleotides read TGTGCCAGCAGCTCGGACGCAGGAAACATTCAGTGCTTC.

The DNA of the CDR3 is TGTGCCAGCAGTTTAGGTTTTCGCGACAATGAGCAGTTCTTC. This sequence encodes CASSLGFRDNEQFF. The J gene is TRBJ2-1, the V gene TRBV28; D is unclear. CDR1 is MDHEN and CDR2 is SYDVKM in the germline V gene. Trimming left V 2 bases short and J 5 bases short, with 10 bases between. The CDR3 covers 14 residues.